This is a list of T cell receptor beta chains from one sample in a study of shared clonotypes between healthy human individuals. Sequencing was performed with immunoSEQ multiplex PCR; in TCRdb, only in-frame clones are kept and a portion is missing. The table shows about 380,000 clones, with 96% occurring only once. The sequenced sample consisted of memory CD8+ T cells sorted from blood. These receptors originate from a man aged 30 to 45 in good health. Each CDR3 is given with its conserved first and last residue. The order of the fields is V gene, D gene, J gene, clone size, CDR3 protein, CDR3 DNA. The D gene is left open where the match is weak. The size entry is marked missing in some rows and otherwise reads once, few, many or a size class.

V gene: TRBV1
D gene: .
J gene: TRBJ2-7
clone size: .
CDR3 protein: CTSSQDPAVSGGYPYEQYF
CDR3 DNA: TGCACCAGCAGCCAAGATCCGGCCGTTTCGGGGGGCTACCCCTACGAGCAGTACTTC

V gene: TRBV6-1
D gene: .
J gene: TRBJ1-3
clone size: .
CDR3 protein: CASSGSLSGNTIYF
CDR3 DNA: TGTGCCAGCAGTGGGTCTCTCTCTGGAAACACCATATATTTT

V gene: TRBV27
D gene: .
J gene: TRBJ1-4
clone size: .
CDR3 protein: CASSLFPGSEKLFF
CDR3 DNA: TGTGCCAGCAGTTTATTCCCAGGGAGTGAAAAACTGTTTTTT

V gene: TRBV19
D gene: TRBD1
J gene: TRBJ2-7
clone size: .
CDR3 protein: CASSIGGQGNYEQYF
CDR3 DNA: TGTGCCAGTAGTATAGGGGGACAGGGGAACTACGAGCAGTACTTC

V gene: TRBV5-1
D gene: TRBD1
J gene: TRBJ1-6
clone size: .
CDR3 protein: CASSQGAYNSPLHF
CDR3 DNA: TGCGCCAGCTCGCAGGGGGCCTATAATTCACCCCTCCACTTT

V gene: TRBV14
D gene: TRBD1
J gene: TRBJ2-1
clone size: once
CDR3 protein: CASSQDKIRDRYNEQFF
CDR3 DNA: TGTGCCAGCAGCCAAGACAAGATCCGGGACAGATACAATGAGCAGTTCTTC

V gene: TRBV10-3
D gene: TRBD1
J gene: TRBJ1-2
clone size: .
CDR3 protein: CAISDPGRGRGSGYTF
CDR3 DNA: TGTGCCATCAGTGACCCCGGTAGGGGGCGCGGGTCAGGCTACACCTTC

V gene: TRBV13
D gene: .
J gene: TRBJ2-7
clone size: .
CDR3 protein: CASSLEQGYEQYF
CDR3 DNA: TGTGCCAGCAGCTTAGAACAGGGCTACGAGCAGTACTTC

V gene: TRBV5-1
D gene: TRBD1
J gene: TRBJ2-3
clone size: .
CDR3 protein: CASSVDRGGTDTQYF
CDR3 DNA: TGCGCCAGCAGCGTCGACAGGGGGGGAACAGATACGCAGTATTTT

V gene: TRBV28
D gene: TRBD2
J gene: TRBJ2-1
clone size: once
CDR3 protein: CASSLPGTSPYNEQFF
CDR3 DNA: TGTGCCAGCAGTTTACCTGGGACTAGCCCATACAATGAGCAGTTCTTC

V gene: TRBV5-1
D gene: .
J gene: TRBJ2-5
clone size: .
CDR3 protein: CASSFIQETQYF
CDR3 DNA: TGCGCCAGCAGCTTTATTCAAGAGACCCAGTACTTC

V gene: TRBV30
D gene: .
J gene: TRBJ1-5
clone size: .
CDR3 protein: CAWSYTNQPQHF
CDR3 DNA: TGTGCCTGGAGTTATACGAATCAGCCCCAGCATTTT

V gene: TRBV6-5
D gene: .
J gene: TRBJ2-7
clone size: .
CDR3 protein: CASSYWRGSYEQYF
CDR3 DNA: TGTGCCAGCAGTTACTGGCGGGGTTCCTACGAGCAGTACTTC

V gene: TRBV7-6
D gene: .
J gene: TRBJ1-1
clone size: .
CDR3 protein: CASSLVGNTEAFF
CDR3 DNA: TGTGCCAGCAGCTTAGTGGGGAACACTGAAGCTTTCTTT

V gene: TRBV2
D gene: .
J gene: TRBJ1-2
clone size: .
CDR3 protein: CASSERGGMRYTF
CDR3 DNA: TGTGCCAGCAGTGAAAGGGGCGGTATGCGCTACACCTTC

V gene: TRBV27
D gene: .
J gene: TRBJ2-3
clone size: .
CDR3 protein: CASSLSAGSDTQYF
CDR3 DNA: TGTGCCAGCAGTTTATCGGCAGGTTCAGATACGCAGTATTTT

V gene: TRBV25-1
D gene: TRBD2
J gene: TRBJ2-2
clone size: .
CDR3 protein: CASSVAGGAGELFF
CDR3 DNA: TGTGCCAGCAGTGTAGCGGGAGGGGCCGGGGAGCTGTTTTTT

V gene: TRBV7-2
D gene: TRBD2
J gene: TRBJ2-7
clone size: once
CDR3 protein: CASSGSKELAGGAYEQYF
CDR3 DNA: TGTGCCAGCAGCGGATCTAAGGAACTAGCGGGAGGCGCCTACGAGCAGTACTTC

V gene: TRBV28
D gene: TRBD2
J gene: TRBJ2-3
clone size: .
CDR3 protein: CASSIPWTSGSPPTDTQYF
CDR3 DNA: TGTGCCAGTAGTATACCATGGACTAGCGGGAGCCCCCCCACAGATACGCAGTATTTT

V gene: TRBV7-9
D gene: .
J gene: TRBJ2-3
clone size: once
CDR3 protein: CASSLVADTQYF
CDR3 DNA: TGTGCCAGCAGCTTAGTGGCAGATACGCAGTATTTT

V gene: TRBV11-2
D gene: .
J gene: TRBJ2-1
clone size: .
CDR3 protein: CASSFGPFVYNEQFF
CDR3 DNA: TGTGCCAGCAGCTTTGGACCGTTTGTATACAATGAGCAGTTCTTC

V gene: TRBV5-4
D gene: .
J gene: TRBJ2-7
clone size: once
CDR3 protein: CASSLGPSSYEQYF
CDR3 DNA: TGTGCCAGCAGCTTGGGGCCTAGCTCCTACGAGCAGTACTTC

V gene: TRBV27
D gene: TRBD1
J gene: TRBJ2-7
clone size: .
CDR3 protein: CASRPRDRVSYEQYF
CDR3 DNA: TGTGCCAGCAGGCCCCGGGACAGGGTTTCCTACGAGCAGTACTTC

V gene: TRBV28
D gene: TRBD1
J gene: TRBJ1-2
clone size: .
CDR3 protein: CASNREGAYGYTF
CDR3 DNA: TGTGCCAGCAATAGGGAGGGGGCCTATGGCTACACCTTC

V gene: TRBV30
D gene: TRBD2
J gene: TRBJ2-3
clone size: .
CDR3 protein: CAWSVGGHTDTQYF
CDR3 DNA: TGTGCCTGGAGTGTGGGAGGGCACACAGATACGCAGTATTTT

V gene: TRBV7-2
D gene: .
J gene: TRBJ2-4
clone size: .
CDR3 protein: CASSLVIRADIQYF
CDR3 DNA: TGTGCCAGCAGCTTAGTTATTCGGGCGGACATTCAGTACTTC

V gene: TRBV5-1
D gene: TRBD2
J gene: TRBJ2-3
clone size: once
CDR3 protein: CASSPGLAGVREGTDTQYF
CDR3 DNA: TGCGCCAGCAGCCCCGGACTAGCGGGAGTGAGAGAAGGCACAGATACGCAGTATTTT

V gene: TRBV11-3
D gene: .
J gene: TRBJ2-1
clone size: once
CDR3 protein: CASSLATYNEQFF
CDR3 DNA: TGTGCCAGCAGCTTAGCAACCTACAATGAGCAGTTCTTC

V gene: TRBV28
D gene: TRBD2
J gene: TRBJ2-2
clone size: once
CDR3 protein: CASSLSWREGTGELFF
CDR3 DNA: TGTGCCAGCAGTTTATCTTGGCGGGAGGGCACCGGGGAGCTGTTTTTT

V gene: TRBV29-1
D gene: .
J gene: TRBJ1-4
clone size: .
CDR3 protein: CSVGGTSEGEKLFF
CDR3 DNA: TGCAGCGTTGGGGGGACTTCAGAGGGTGAAAAACTGTTTTTT

V gene: TRBV9
D gene: TRBD2
J gene: TRBJ2-1
clone size: .
CDR3 protein: CASSSHPSGSTNEQFF
CDR3 DNA: TGTGCCAGCAGCTCTCACCCCAGCGGGAGTACCAATGAGCAGTTCTTC

V gene: TRBV11-3
D gene: .
J gene: TRBJ2-3
clone size: .
CDR3 protein: CASSLGVSTDTQYF
CDR3 DNA: TGTGCCAGCAGCTTGGGAGTTAGCACAGATACGCAGTATTTT

V gene: TRBV5-1
D gene: .
J gene: TRBJ2-5
clone size: .
CDR3 protein: CASSLSGGGRGETQYF
CDR3 DNA: TGCGCCAGCAGCTTGAGTGGAGGGGGCCGGGGAGAGACCCAGTACTTC

V gene: TRBV20-1
D gene: .
J gene: TRBJ2-5
clone size: .
CDR3 protein: CSASAETQYF
CDR3 DNA: TGCAGTGCTAGTGCGGAGACCCAGTACTTC

V gene: TRBV10-3
D gene: .
J gene: TRBJ2-2
clone size: .
CDR3 protein: CAIRSGVDTGELFF
CDR3 DNA: TGTGCCATCAGATCCGGGGTGGACACCGGGGAGCTGTTTTTT

V gene: TRBV11-3
D gene: .
J gene: TRBJ2-7
clone size: .
CDR3 protein: CASSSGREQYF
CDR3 DNA: TGTGCCAGCAGCTCTGGGCGCGAGCAGTACTTC

V gene: TRBV19
D gene: .
J gene: TRBJ2-1
clone size: once
CDR3 protein: CASQPGGSPYNEQFF
CDR3 DNA: TGTGCCAGTCAACCCGGGGGTAGCCCCTACAATGAGCAGTTCTTC

V gene: TRBV28
D gene: TRBD2
J gene: TRBJ2-7
clone size: .
CDR3 protein: CASSPFGGRAPYEQYF
CDR3 DNA: TGTGCCAGCAGTCCCTTCGGCGGGAGGGCCCCCTACGAGCAGTACTTC

V gene: TRBV5-6
D gene: TRBD2
J gene: TRBJ2-1
clone size: .
CDR3 protein: CASRLAGGPNEQFF
CDR3 DNA: TGTGCCAGCAGGCTAGCGGGGGGACCCAATGAGCAGTTCTTC

V gene: TRBV18
D gene: .
J gene: TRBJ1-1
clone size: .
CDR3 protein: CASSPWGTEAFF
CDR3 DNA: TGTGCCAGCTCGCCCTGGGGCACTGAAGCTTTCTTT

V gene: TRBV5-1
D gene: TRBD2
J gene: TRBJ2-7
clone size: .
CDR3 protein: CASSPTGGSYEQYF
CDR3 DNA: TGCGCCAGCAGCCCCACGGGGGGGTCCTACGAGCAGTACTTC